What follows describes a single TCR beta chain. This sample is part of a study of shared T cell receptors in the human thymus. Using immunoSEQ multiplex PCR, the repertoire was profiled, and TCRdb retains in-frame clones only, with some absent. The data contain around 730,000 clones, 80% to 90% of them singletons. Trimming pared 2 bases from V and 4 bases from J, leaving 4 bases between. Germline V gene sequence: CDR1 SGHTS, CDR2 YDEGEE. The CDR3 is made up of 12 amino acids. This sample was also put to use in a study of human thymus T cells. That report notes: Among the donors, all were healthy Finnish infants having corrective surgery for congenital heart defects. Thymic and blood repertoires appeared to show biased V and J gene usage.

The sample consisted of thymocytes. This rearrangement joins TRBV5-8 to TRBJ2-1; D not certain. The sequence came from a girl less than two years old with a congenital heart defect. CDR3 bases: TGTGCCAGCAGCTTATCTTACAATGAGCAGTTCTTC. This sequence encodes CASSLSYNEQFF.